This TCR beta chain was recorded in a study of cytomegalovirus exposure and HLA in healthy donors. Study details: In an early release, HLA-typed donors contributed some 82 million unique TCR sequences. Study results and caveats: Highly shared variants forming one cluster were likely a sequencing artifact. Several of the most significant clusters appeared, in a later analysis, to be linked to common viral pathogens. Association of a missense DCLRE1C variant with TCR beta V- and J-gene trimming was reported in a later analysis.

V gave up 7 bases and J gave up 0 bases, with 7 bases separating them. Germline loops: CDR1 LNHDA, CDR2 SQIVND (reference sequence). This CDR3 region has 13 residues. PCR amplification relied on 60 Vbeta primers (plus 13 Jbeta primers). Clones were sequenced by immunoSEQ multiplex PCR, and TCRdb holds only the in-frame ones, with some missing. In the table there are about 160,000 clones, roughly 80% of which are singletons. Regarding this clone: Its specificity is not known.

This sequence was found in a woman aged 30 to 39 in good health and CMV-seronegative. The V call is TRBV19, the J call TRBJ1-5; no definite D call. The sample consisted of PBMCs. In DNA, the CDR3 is TGTGCCAGTACGGTGTATAGCAATCAGCCCCAGCATTTT. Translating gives CASTVYSNQPQHF.